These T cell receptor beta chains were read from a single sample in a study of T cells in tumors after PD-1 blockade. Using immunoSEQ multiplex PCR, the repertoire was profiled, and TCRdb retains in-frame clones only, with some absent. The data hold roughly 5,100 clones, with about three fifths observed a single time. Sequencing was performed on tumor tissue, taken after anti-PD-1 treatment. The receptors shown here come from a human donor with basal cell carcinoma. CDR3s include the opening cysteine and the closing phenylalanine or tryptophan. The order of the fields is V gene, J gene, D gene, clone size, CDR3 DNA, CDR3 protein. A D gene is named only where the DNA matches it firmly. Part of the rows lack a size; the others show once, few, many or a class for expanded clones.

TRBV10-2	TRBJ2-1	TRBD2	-	TGCGCCAGCAAAGCGGGAGTGAATAATGAGCAGTTCTTC	CASKAGVNNEQFF
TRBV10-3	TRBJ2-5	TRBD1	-	TGTGCCATCAGTTTAACCGGGACAGGGGGAGAGACCCAGTACTTC	CAISLTGTGGETQYF
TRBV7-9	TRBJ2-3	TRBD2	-	TGTGCCAGCAGCGGCGGGGGTAATAGGGGTACAGATACGCAGTATTTT	CASSGGGNRGTDTQYF
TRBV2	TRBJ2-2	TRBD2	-	TGTGCCAGCAGATCGATCGCGGGGGGCGCGTACACCGGGGAGCTGTTTTTT	CASRSIAGGAYTGELFF
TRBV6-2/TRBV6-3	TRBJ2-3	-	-	TGTGCCAGCAGTTACTTAACGGGGGCTAGCACAGATACGCAGTATTTT	CASSYLTGASTDTQYF
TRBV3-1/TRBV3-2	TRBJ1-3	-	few	TGTGCCAGCAGCCAAGACGGCCTCACTGGAAACACCATATATTTT	CASSQDGLTGNTIYF
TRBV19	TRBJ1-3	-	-	TGTGCCACCAGACCCGATCGGTACTCTGGAAACACCATATATTTT	CATRPDRYSGNTIYF
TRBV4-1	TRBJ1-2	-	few	TGCGCCAGCAGCCCGCTCGGGGCGGACTCTAACTATGGCTACACCTTC	CASSPLGADSNYGYTF
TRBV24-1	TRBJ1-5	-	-	TGTGCCACCAGTGAAGGGGCAGGGGATCAGCCCCAGCATTTT	CATSEGAGDQPQHF
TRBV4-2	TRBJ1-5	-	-	TGTGCCAGCAGCCCACAACTCGATCAGCCCCAGCATTTT	CASSPQLDQPQHF
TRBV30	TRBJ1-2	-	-	TGTCGAACGGGTATGGTCTATGGCTACACCTTC	CRTGMVYGYTF
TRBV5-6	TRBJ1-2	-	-	TGTGCCAGCACGGACCGGAGGCCTATGGCTAGAGGGGGCTACACCTTC	CASTDRRPMARGGYTF
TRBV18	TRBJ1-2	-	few	TGTGCCAGCTCAAAAGGGAACTATGGCTACACCTTC	CASSKGNYGYTF
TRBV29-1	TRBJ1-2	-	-	TGCAGCGTTTGGGGGGGACAATATGGCTACACCTTC	CSVWGGQYGYTF
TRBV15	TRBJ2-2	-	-	TGTGCCACCAGCAGAGGAAAAAGGATGAACACCGGGGAGCTGTTTTTT	CATSRGKRMNTGELFF
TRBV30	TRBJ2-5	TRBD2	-	TGTGCCTGGAGTGTGGGACTAGCGGAGCGAGAGACCCAGTACTTC	CAWSVGLAERETQYF
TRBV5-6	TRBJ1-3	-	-	TGTGCCAGCAGCTTCGGCCGAGGTGGAAACACCATATATTTT	CASSFGRGGNTIYF
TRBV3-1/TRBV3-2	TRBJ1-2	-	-	TGTGCCAGCAGCCAAGGGGGGAGGGAGACTGGCTACACCTTC	CASSQGGRETGYTF
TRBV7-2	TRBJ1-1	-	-	TGTGCCAGCAGCTTAGGGTCCTGGGTAGGTAAAACTGAAGCTTTCTTT	CASSLGSWVGKTEAFF
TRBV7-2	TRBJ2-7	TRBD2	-	TGTGCCAGCAGCCCTAGCGGGGGGCCGTACGAGCAGTACTTC	CASSPSGGPYEQYF
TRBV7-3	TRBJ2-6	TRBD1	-	TGTGCCAGCAGCATAGGGGGCATTGGGGCCAACGTCCTGACTTTC	CASSIGGIGANVLTF
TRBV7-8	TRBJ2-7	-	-	TGTGCCAGCAGCTTAGTAACCAGCGAGCAGTACTTC	CASSLVTSEQYF
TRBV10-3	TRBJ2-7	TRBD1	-	TGTGCCACCAAGGACAGGATAATCGACGAGCAGTACTTC	CATKDRIIDEQYF
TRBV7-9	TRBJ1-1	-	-	TGTGCCAGTTCCCTGAACACTGAAGCTTTCTTT	CASSLNTEAFF
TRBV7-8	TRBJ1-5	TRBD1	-	TGTGCCAGCAGCTGGGACAGGGCGATGAATCAGCCCCAGCATTTT	CASSWDRAMNQPQHF
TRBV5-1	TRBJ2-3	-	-	TGCGCCAGCCGGGGCAGGGGCGACACAGATACGCAGTATTTT	CASRGRGDTDTQYF
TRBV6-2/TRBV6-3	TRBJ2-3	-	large	TGTGCCAGCAGTTACGTCCCAGGCACAGATACGCAGTATTTT	CASSYVPGTDTQYF
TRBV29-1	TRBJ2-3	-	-	TGCAGCGTTTATAAGGGAGCAGATACGCAGTATTTT	CSVYKGADTQYF
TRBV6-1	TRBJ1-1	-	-	TGTGCCAGCAGTGAAGCGGACAGAGGAGCTGAAGCTTTCTTT	CASSEADRGAEAFF
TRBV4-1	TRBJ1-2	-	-	TGCGCCAGCAGCCAAACTTATATCGATATGGGCTACACCTTC	CASSQTYIDMGYTF
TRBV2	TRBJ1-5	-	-	TGTGCCAGCAGCCGGCCAGGAGGTCAGCCCCAGCATTTT	CASSRPGGQPQHF
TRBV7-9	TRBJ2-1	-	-	TGTGCCAGCAGCTTAGGTAGTGGTTGGGCCCTCAATGAGCAGTTCTTC	CASSLGSGWALNEQFF
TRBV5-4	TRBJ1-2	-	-	TGTGCCAGCAGCTCCGATTCAGCAGTCCAAACCTATGGCTACACCTTC	CASSSDSAVQTYGYTF
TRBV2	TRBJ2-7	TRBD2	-	TGTGCCAGCAGTGGCCCGGGACTAGCGGGAGAAATGGCTTTGGACGAGCAGTACTTC	CASSGPGLAGEMALDEQYF
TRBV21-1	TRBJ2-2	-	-	TGTGCCAGCAGCAAAGGCCCTTGGGACAGGGTTTTTTATCTGGGGGCCGGGGAGCTGTTTTTT	CASSKGPWDRVFYLGAGELFF
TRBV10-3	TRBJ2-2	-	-	TGTGCCATCAGGACGGGACTCAACACCGGGGAGCTGTTTTTT	CAIRTGLNTGELFF
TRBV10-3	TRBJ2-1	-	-	TGTGCCATCAGTGAGCGTGGTGAACTAGCCCGGGAGCAGTTCTTC	CAISERGELAREQFF
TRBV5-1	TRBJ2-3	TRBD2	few	TGCGCCAGCAGTCCTGGACTAGCGGGTTCAGATACGCAGTATTTT	CASSPGLAGSDTQYF
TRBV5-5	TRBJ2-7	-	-	TGTGCCAGCAGCGAAGAGAGGGGAGTCTTGGCCTACGAGCAGTACTTC	CASSEERGVLAYEQYF
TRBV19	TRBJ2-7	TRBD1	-	TGTGCCAGTAGTATACTCCCCGGGACAGTTTACGAGCAGTACTTC	CASSILPGTVYEQYF
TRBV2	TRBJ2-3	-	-	TGTGCCAGCGAAGACAGGACCACAGATACGCAGTATTTT	CASEDRTTDTQYF
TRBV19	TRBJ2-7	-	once	TGTGCCAGCCGACCCACAGAGTACGAGCAGTACTTC	CASRPTEYEQYF
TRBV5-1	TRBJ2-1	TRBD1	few	TGCGCCAGCAGGGCCGGACAGGGGAGTACCTACAATGAGCAGTTCTTC	CASRAGQGSTYNEQFF
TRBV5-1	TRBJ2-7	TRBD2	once	TGCGCCAGCAGCTTGGCGGGCTGGCGGGAGGGCCACGAGCAGTACTTC	CASSLAGWREGHEQYF
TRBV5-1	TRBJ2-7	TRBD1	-	TGCGCCAGCAGCGGGGGACCACAGGGGTCCCTCTACGAGCAGTACTTC	CASSGGPQGSLYEQYF
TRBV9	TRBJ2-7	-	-	TGTGCCAGCAGCGTAGGAACAGCTAGCGAGCAGTACTTC	CASSVGTASEQYF
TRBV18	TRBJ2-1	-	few	TGTGCCAGCTCGCTGGGGAAGGGTCCGGGGAATGAGCAGTTCTTC	CASSLGKGPGNEQFF
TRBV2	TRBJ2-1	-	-	TGTGCCAGCAGTTCGACTGGGGGGTCCTACAATGAGCAGTTCTTC	CASSSTGGSYNEQFF
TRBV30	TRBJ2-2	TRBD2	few	TGTGCCTGGAGTGTAAGCGGGAGGGCTGTCGGGGAGCTGTTTTTT	CAWSVSGRAVGELFF
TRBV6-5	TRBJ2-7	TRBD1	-	TGTGCCAGCAGTTATCGGGACAGGAACTACGAGCAGTACTTC	CASSYRDRNYEQYF
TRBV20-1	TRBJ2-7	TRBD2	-	TGCAGTGCTAGTTGGAGCGGGGGTATGTCCTACGAGCAGTACTTC	CSASWSGGMSYEQYF
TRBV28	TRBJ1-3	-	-	TGTGCCAGCAGTTGGGGGTCGCCTGGAAACACCATATATTTT	CASSWGSPGNTIYF
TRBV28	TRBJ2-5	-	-	TGTGCCAGTGGAGTCGGGGGTGCACGACGGACCCAGTACTTC	CASGVGGARRTQYF